Listed here are 32 T cell receptor beta chains from one sample, sequenced in a study of shared clonotypes between healthy human individuals. TCRdb's copy holds only in-frame clones and misses some; the assay was immunoSEQ multiplex PCR. The data hold about 1.5 million clones, with roughly 96% observed a single time. The sample comprised naive CD4+ T cells sorted from blood. Sample subset: CD45RA+ positively selected. The receptors derive from a man aged 25-40 years in good health.

The chain uses TRBV29-1 and TRBJ1-1, with D perhaps TRBD1 (6 bases). The V gene lost 1 base and the J gene lost 3 bases, with 15 bases spanning the gap. From germline, CDR1 is SQVTM and CDR2 ANQGSEA. The length of the CDR3 is 15 residues. CDR3 residues: CSVEVPARGYTEAFF. Here the CDR3 DNA reads TGCAGCGTTGAAGTCCCGGCAAGGGGGTACACTGAAGCTTTCTTT.

V usage is TRBV9 and J usage is TRBJ2-2, with a tentative D call TRBD2 (5 bases). CDR1 and CDR2 (germline): SGDLS, YYNGEE. The V gene lost 5 bases and the J gene lost 2 bases, with 10 bases spanning the gap. This CDR3 is built from 14 residues. The CDR3 loop reads CASRAEDNTGELFF. CDR3 in DNA: TGTGCCAGCAGGGCGGAGGATAACACCGGGGAGCTGTTTTTT.

V gene TRBV6-5 combines with J gene TRBJ1-2; possibly TRBD1 for D (5 bases). The CDR3 has 16 amino acids. CDR1 is MNHEY and CDR2 is SVGAGI in the germline V gene. The V end was cut by 3 bases, the J end by 2 bases, with 16 bases between. CDR3 sequence reads: CASSYSGGAANYGYTF. The CDR3 DNA follows: TGTGCCAGCAGTTATTCCGGTGGGGCGGCGAACTATGGCTACACCTTC.

About this clone: The junction departs from germline at one end; a sequencing error may be responsible. The chain links TRBV11-2 to TRBJ2-7, with TRBD2 matching 16 bases. Germline V gene sequence: CDR1 SGHAT, CDR2 FQNNGV. This CDR3 comprises 18 residues. CDR3 sequence: CASTGNGTSGRASHEQYF. The CDR3 DNA reads TGTGCCAGCACCGGGAATGGGACTAGCGGGAGGGCCTCCCACGAGCAGTACTTC.

This clone was seen just once. The chain is built from TRBV11-2 and TRBJ2-1; 7 positions match TRBD2. With 5 bases clipped from V and 9 bases from J, the junction kept 16 bases outside the gene matches. The CDR3 is 16 residues long. Germline loops: CDR1 SGHAT, CDR2 FQNNGV. CDR3 sequence (DNA): TGTGCCAGCAGCACCGCAAACGGCGGGAGACTTCGTGAGCAGTTCTTC. Translated: CASSTANGGRLREQFF.

This rearrangement joins TRBV5-4 to TRBJ2-3; D gene uncertain. The CDR3 has 14 residues. V lost 4 bases to trimming and J lost 3 bases, with 12 bases between them. Germline CDR1 SGHNT, CDR2 YYREEE (reference sequence). The CDR3 DNA reads as TGTGCCAGCAGCCCCGAGATTGGGACAGATACGCAGTATTTT. It encodes CASSPEIGTDTQYF.

This rearrangement joins TRBV4-1 to TRBJ1-1; tentatively, D is TRBD1 (5 bases). This CDR3 has 15 amino acids. The germline V gene encodes CDR1 MGHRA and CDR2 YSYEKL. V shed 4 bases and J shed 5 bases, with 17 bases lying between them. CDR3 protein: CASSRFRVEKTEAFF. The CDR3 DNA reads TGCGCCAGCAGCCGCTTCAGGGTGGAAAAAACTGAAGCTTTCTTT.

The chain joins TRBV18 to TRBJ2-4; D gene unclear. Trimming pared 3 bases from V and 7 bases from J, leaving 16 bases between. This CDR3 region has 15 residues. Germline loops: CDR1 KGHSH, CDR2 LQKENI. CDR3 protein: CASSPPSPRTNIQYF. CDR3 coding DNA: TGTGCCAGCTCACCCCCAAGCCCTCGGACGAACATTCAGTACTTC.

The rearrangement joins TRBV7-2 to TRBJ2-1; TRBD2 matches at 7 bases. The CDR3 is 19 residues long. Germline CDR1 reads SGHTA; CDR2 reads FQGNSA. V was pared by 5 bases and J by 2 bases, with 18 bases of the junction left unmatched. DNA of the CDR3: TGTGCCAGCAGCCTTAGGACTAGAAGCGAGAGAAGGGCCTACAATGAGCAGTTCTTC. Protein: CASSLRTRSERRAYNEQFF.

CDR3 region: CASSLLGAGTDTQYF. CDR3 nucleotide sequence: TGTGCCAGCAGCTTGTTAGGGGCTGGCACAGATACGCAGTATTTT. The chain carries TRBV5-8 and TRBJ2-3; TRBD1 is a possible D gene (5 bases). The CDR3 contains 15 residues. CDR1 and CDR2 (germline): SGHTS, YDEGEE. The V end lost 1 base, the J end lost 1 base, and 10 bases lay between the germline ends.

This chain links TRBV7-9 with TRBJ2-1, with D perhaps TRBD1 (6 bases). The V gene's germline CDR1 is SEHNR and CDR2 FQNEAQ (reference sequence). The CDR3 length is 13 residues. The V and J ends lost 4 bases and 9 bases respectively, with 13 bases between them. The DNA of the CDR3 is TGTGCCAGCAGCTCGGGACCAGGGGTTGAGCAGTTCTTC. This translates into CASSSGPGVEQFF.

The CDR3 coding sequence is TGCAGCGTTTCTGCGGGGTACGGAAACACCATATATTTT. Translated: CSVSAGYGNTIYF. V usage is TRBV29-1 and J usage is TRBJ1-3; D not resolved. Germline V gene lookup returns CDR1 SQVTM and CDR2 ANQGSEA. The ends were cut back, 5 bases at V and 4 bases at J, with 12 bases in the middle. The CDR3 is 13 residues long. Supplemented by reference TRBV29-1 and TRBJ1-3, the full variable domain reads SAVISQKPSRDICQRGTSLTIQCQVDSQVTMMFWYRQQPGQSLTLIATANQGSEATYESGFVIDKFPISRPNLTFSTLTVSNMSPEDSSIYLCSVSAGYGNTIYFGEGSWLTVV.

The chain carries TRBV30 and TRBJ1-1, with 9 bases lining up with TRBD1. Germline values: CDR1 GTSNPN, CDR2 SVGIG (reference sequence). The V gene end was trimmed by 7 bases and the J gene end by 2 bases; junction bases not matched to a gene: 8. CDR3 size: 14 residues. The CDR3 DNA reads TGTGCCTCAATGACAGGGGGACTAAACACTGAAGCTTTCTTT. Translation gives CASMTGGLNTEAFF.

The chain uses TRBV25-1 and TRBJ1-4; D not resolved. Germline V gene lookup returns CDR1 MGHDK and CDR2 SYGVNS. The V end lost 2 bases, the J end lost 5 bases, and 15 bases lay between the germline ends. The CDR3 has 16 residues. This CDR3 is CASSESRGNGNEKLFF. The CDR3, as DNA: TGTGCCAGCAGTGAAAGCCGGGGAAATGGGAATGAAAAACTGTTTTTT.

The rearrangement links TRBV11-2 to TRBJ2-2; D gene unclear. This CDR3 has 17 amino acids. The ends were cut back, 1 base at V and 3 bases at J, with 15 bases in the middle. Germline CDR1 SGHAT, CDR2 FQNNGV. The CDR3 sequence is CASSLVSSYRDTGELFF. CDR3 sequence (DNA): TGTGCCAGCAGCTTAGTTTCTTCATATAGGGACACCGGGGAGCTGTTTTTT.

CDR3 sequence: CASSPLAGTSGRRDEQFF. The DNA of the CDR3 is TGTGCCAGCTCACCACTCGCTGGGACTAGCGGGAGGCGGGATGAGCAGTTCTTC. The gene calls are TRBV18 and TRBJ2-1, with 15 bases that match TRBD2. The CDR3 totals 18 residues. Germline lookup yields CDR1 KGHSH and CDR2 LQKENI. The V and J ends lost 1 base and 8 bases, in that order; junction bases with no gene match: 9.

The V and J genes are TRBV5-4 and TRBJ1-1; no clear D gene. Per germline, CDR1 SGHNT and CDR2 YYREEE (reference sequence). The CDR3 extends over 11 amino acids. V shed 5 bases and J shed 0 bases, with 2 bases lying between them. CDR3 amino acids: CASRMNTEAFF. CDR3 bases: TGTGCCAGCAGGATGAACACTGAAGCTTTCTTT.

The rearrangement joins TRBV25-1 to TRBJ1-2; 7 nucleotides agree with TRBD1. Trimming removed 6 bases from V and 0 bases from J; junction bases left unmatched: 10. In germline, CDR1 is MGHDK, CDR2 SYGVNS. The CDR3 runs 16 residues. The CDR3 here is CASRGGRQGPNYGYTF. The CDR3 bases are TGTGCCAGCAGGGGGGGACGACAGGGTCCTAACTATGGCTACACCTTC.

The CDR3 coding sequence is TGCGCCAGCAGCCAAGATCCCGGCAGGTCGAGCTCCTACAATGAGCAGTTCTTC. This codes for CASSQDPGRSSSYNEQFF. The V and J genes are TRBV4-3 and TRBJ2-1; D gene unclear. Trimming cost V 0 bases and J 0 bases, with 15 bases left between them. The germline CDR1 and CDR2 sequences are LGHNA and YSLEER. The CDR3 loop spans 18 amino acids.

The V gene is TRBV9, the J gene TRBJ2-7; D possibly corresponds to TRBD1 (6 bases). This CDR3 is built from 15 residues. In germline, CDR1 is SGDLS, CDR2 YYNGEE. The V gene lost 2 bases and the J gene lost 4 bases, with 16 bases spanning the gap. The DNA of the CDR3 is TGTGCCAGCAGCGTCGCCGGGACAACAACGTACGAGCAGTACTTC. Its protein is CASSVAGTTTYEQYF.

This chain uses TRBV19 with TRBJ2-1, with TRBD2 as a possible D gene (5 bases). V lost 8 bases and J lost 0, with 17 bases in between. Germline-derived CDR1 and CDR2 are LNHDA and SQIVND (reference sequence). This CDR3 is 16 amino acids long. CDR3 protein: CASGKDSASSYNEQFF. DNA for the CDR3: TGTGCCAGTGGGAAAGATAGCGCGAGCTCCTACAATGAGCAGTTCTTC.

The chain has TRBV7-3 and TRBJ2-7; weak D call: TRBD2 (5 bases). This CDR3 has 13 residues. V was trimmed by 4 bases and J by 5 bases, leaving 12 bases between them. Per the germline V gene, CDR1 is SGHTA and CDR2 is FQGTGA. The chain's CDR3 is CASSSLFGDEQYF. DNA for the CDR3: TGTGCCAGCAGCTCCCTTTTCGGGGACGAGCAGTACTTC.

The chain links TRBV27 to TRBJ2-3; a weak D match, TRBD2 (6 bases). Between the trimmed V and J ends, which lost 1 base and 0 bases, there was a span of 14 bases. The CDR3 runs 17 residues. Germline loops: CDR1 MNHEY, CDR2 SMNVEV (reference sequence). This CDR3 is CASSLYRAGRSTDTQYF. In DNA, the CDR3 is TGTGCCAGCAGTTTATATAGGGCGGGACGGAGCACAGATACGCAGTATTTT.

This sequence joins TRBV20-1 and TRBJ2-7; perhaps TRBD2 as D (5 bases). Germline CDR1 and CDR2: DFQATT and SNEGSKA (reference sequence). V was trimmed by 6 bases and J by 6 bases, leaving 12 bases between them. This CDR3 has 11 amino acids. CDR3 bases: TGCAGTGCAAAAGGAGGCTCCGAGCAGTACTTC. Its protein is CSAKGGSEQYF.

The J gene is TRBJ2-2, the V gene TRBV27; TRBD2 matches 8 bases. There are 16 residues in the CDR3. Germline loops: CDR1 MNHEY, CDR2 SMNVEV (reference sequence). V was pared by 3 bases and J by 5 bases, with 8 bases of the junction left unmatched. The CDR3, as DNA: TGTGCCAGCAGTTTCTTCGGCGGGAGGCAAACCGGGGAGCTGTTTTTT. Its translation: CASSFFGGRQTGELFF.

The chain couples TRBV6-1 to TRBJ2-5; no firm D call. The CDR3 is 12 amino acids. V gave up 1 base and J gave up 14 bases, with 14 bases separating them. CDR1 and CDR2 (germline): MNHNS, SASEGT. In DNA, the CDR3 is TGTGCCAGCAGTGAAGTCACCCTCCACCATTACTTC. Protein: CASSEVTLHHYF.

The CDR3 spells CASSPRETGRKNTEAFF. The CDR3 region has the DNA TGTGCCAGCTCGCCTAGAGAGACCGGACGTAAGAACACTGAAGCTTTCTTT. The chain has TRBV18 and TRBJ1-1; D is unresolved. V shed 6 bases and J shed 1 base, with 21 bases lying between them. The CDR3 is 17 amino acids. The germline CDR1 and CDR2 sequences are KGHSH and LQKENI.

The CDR3 loop reads CASTSSLDRRNEQYF. CDR3 sequence (DNA): TGTGCCAGCACATCTTCATTGGACAGGCGCAACGAGCAGTACTTC. The chain links TRBV19 to TRBJ2-7; 7 bases are a match to TRBD1. The CDR3 loop spans 15 amino acids. Trimming cost V 9 bases and J 5 bases; bases outside gene matches: 16. Germline V lookup: CDR1 LNHDA, CDR2 SQIVND (reference sequence). Supplemented by reference TRBV19 and TRBJ2-7, the full variable domain reads DGGITQSPKYLFRKEGQNVTLSCEQNLNHDAMYWYRQDPGQGLRLIYYSQIVNDFQKGDIAEGYSVSREKKESFPLTVTSAQKNPTAFYLCASTSSLDRRNEQYFGPGTRLTVT.

V gene TRBV7-9 combines with J gene TRBJ2-1; D is ambiguous. The CDR3 loop spans 10 amino acids. The ends were cut back, 8 bases at V and 9 bases at J, with 8 bases in the middle. Germline CDR1 reads SEHNR; CDR2 reads FQNEAQ (reference sequence). DNA for the CDR3: TGTGCCAGCCCAACCCCTGAGCAGTTCTTC. It specifies CASPTPEQFF.

The chain is built from TRBV7-3 and TRBJ1-1, with D possibly TRBD1 on 5 matching bases. Trimming pared 9 bases from V and 4 bases from J, leaving 30 bases between. The CDR3 consists of 18 residues. CDR1 is SGHTA, CDR2 FQGTGA, per germline. Here the CDR3 DNA reads TGTGCCAGTAGTAAGCTGGGGCAGGGCGCCTTCGGGGGCACTGAAGCTTTCTTT. It encodes CASSKLGQGAFGGTEAFF. The full variable domain, completed using reference TRBV7-3 and TRBJ1-1, is GAGVSQTPSNKVTEKGKYVELRCDPISGHTALYWYRQSLGQGPEFLIYFQGTGAADDSGLPNDRFFAVRPEGSVSTLKIQRTERGDSAVYLCASSKLGQGAFGGTEAFFGQGTRLTVV.

For this clone: The junction differs from germline at one of its ends, possibly a read error. Other DNA sequences in the sample encode the same CDR3. The gene calls are TRBV5-4 and TRBJ2-7, with 13 nucleotides matching TRBD2. The CDR3 extends over 15 amino acids. Germline CDR1 and CDR2: SGHNT and YYREEE (reference sequence). The CDR3 is CASSQGTSGAYEQYF. The DNA of the CDR3 is TGCGCCAGCAGCCAAGGGACTAGCGGGGCCTACGAGCAGTACTTC.

This clone was detected only once. The rearrangement links TRBV27 to TRBJ2-1; D is unresolved. CDR1 is MNHEY and CDR2 is SMNVEV in the germline V gene (reference sequence). The CDR3 runs 16 residues. V gave up 4 bases and J gave up 7 bases, with 20 bases separating them. The CDR3 sequence: CASSSISGSPSNEQFF. In DNA, the CDR3 is TGTGCCAGCAGTTCAATTTCGGGCAGTCCTTCGAATGAGCAGTTCTTC.